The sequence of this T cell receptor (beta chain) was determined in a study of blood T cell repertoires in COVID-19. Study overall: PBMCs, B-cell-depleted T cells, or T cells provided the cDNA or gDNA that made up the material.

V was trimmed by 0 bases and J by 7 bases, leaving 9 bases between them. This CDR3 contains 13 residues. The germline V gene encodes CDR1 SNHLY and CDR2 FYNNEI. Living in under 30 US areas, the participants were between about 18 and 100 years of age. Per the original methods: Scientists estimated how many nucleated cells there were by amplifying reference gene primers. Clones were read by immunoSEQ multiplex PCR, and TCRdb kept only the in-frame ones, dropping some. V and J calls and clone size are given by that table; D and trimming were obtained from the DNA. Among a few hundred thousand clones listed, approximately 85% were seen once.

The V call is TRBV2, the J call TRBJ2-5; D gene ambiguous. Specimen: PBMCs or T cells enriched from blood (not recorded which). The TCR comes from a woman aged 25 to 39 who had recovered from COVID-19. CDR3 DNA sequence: TGTGCCAGCAGTGAAGCCCTCCTTTTGACCCAGTACTTC. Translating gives CASSEALLLTQYF.